This TCR beta chain was identified in a study of blood T cells in healthy people across ages. Points from the study as a whole: Per-million-T-cell TCR beta diversity fell roughly linearly with age. Those diversity estimates obtained from one million T cells were thought to be underestimates.

Points on this clonotype: Its cognate antigen is unknown. A much more abundant neighbour one base away suggests this may be a read error.

Then a second PCR, running about 7 to 11 cycles, was carried out with a sample-barcoded 5' primer and a J-beta primer mix. The study obtained at least 2.5 million CDR3-containing paired-end reads from every sample. TCRdb re-called the 5' RACE reads through MiXCR, storing one row per CDR3 protein. The repertoire holds 600,000 to 850,000 distinct CDR3 sequences, about 42% seen once, with under 25% in the top ten. Sequences were obtained from blood. The sequence was obtained from a woman aged 55-69 years in good health.

The DNA of the CDR3 is TGCAGCGTTGGGCTAGCGGGAGTTGGGGAGACCCAGTTCTTC. Translating it yields CSVGLAGVGETQFF. The gene calls are TRBV29-1 and TRBJ2-1, with 10 bases lining up with TRBD2. The CDR3 loop spans 14 amino acids. V shed 4 bases and J 13 bases; nucleotides not matched to a gene: 13. Germline lookup yields CDR1 SQVTM and CDR2 ANQGSEA.